This T cell receptor (beta chain) is from a study of graft-versus-host responses after intestinal transplantation (dated by TCRdb to the early 2020s). Study-level background: Multivisceral, liver-intestinal, or isolated intestinal transplants were received by the recipients. Anti-thymocyte globulin induction was given to all recipients, followed by maintenance tacrolimus and steroids for roughly 3 years. Bulk TCR-beta CDR3 sequencing was used to track graft-versus-host and host-versus-graft alloreactive T cell clones in the graft, circulation and bone marrow after intestinal transplantation. Alloreactive clones were identified by sequencing pre-transplant mixed lymphocyte reaction products and comparing these products with unstimulated pre-transplant donor and recipient T cells. The cohort enrolled about two dozen intestinal transplant recipients, one of whom was a retransplant, and a few patients without pretransplant specimens were excluded. A peak of at least 4% donor T cells among recipient peripheral blood mononuclear cells was the definition used for donor T cell macrochimerism. Rather than going through the commercial service, samples from a few later patients were sequenced in-house on an Illumina MiSeq and processed with MiXCR. Study-level results and caveats: Early after transplant, declines in HvG clones were associated with peak levels of circulating GvH clones. GvH clones were detected in recipient bone marrow, and some of these GvH clones were observed earlier in ileal mucosa or blood, consistent with an intestinal mucosal origin. The relatively low number and heterogeneity of intestinal transplant patients limited the conclusions. In the allografts of patients with donor T cell macrochimerism, GvH to HvG T cell clonal ratios were high.

The time point label corresponds to: cells obtained before transplantation from donor or recipient. CD3+CD4+ and CD3+CD8+ populations were FACS-sorted from unstimulated pre-transplant donor and recipient cells taken from spleen or lymph nodes. Library preparation was by the immunoSEQ multiplex PCR assay. For most patients, genomic DNA was isolated with the Qiagen DNeasy Blood and Tissue Kit and shipped frozen to Adaptive Biotechnologies for TCR sequencing. For most patients, genomic DNA was subjected to high-throughput TCR-beta CDR3 sequencing by Adaptive Biotechnologies. Turning to the authors' computational methods: Adaptive's ImmunoSEQ software supplied the TCR sequencing data for around 19 patients, while MiXCR and VDJtools were used to process three other patients. CD4 versus CD8 sorting errors were corrected by removing sequences found in both subsets at a frequency ratio below 5:1. CDR3 nucleotide sequences shared by donor and recipient were removed because the origin of these sequences could not be assigned. To count as alloreactive, a clone needed at least 2-fold expansion over unstimulated cells and a minimum CFSE-low frequency of 0.002% (template counts) or 0.001% (read counts). A clone was considered mappable if detected in the sequenced pre-transplant spleen, lymph node, or MLR CFSE-low populations of the donor or recipient. Cumulative frequency of alloreactive clones was calculated as a percentage of all sequences weighted by copy number. Held by TCRdb, this immuneACCESS table contains in-frame sequences only and omits some clones. Under half of the omission traces to an unresolved V gene where checked; the cause of the rest is unknown. That table is the source of V, J and clone size, and D and trimming were worked out from the DNA. The sample contains approximately 79,000 clones, approximately 82% of them found a single time. In total, the top ten clones hold roughly 0.8% of the sample.

There are a few counts of this clone. The antigen it recognizes is unknown. The input lacks base qualities; no much larger clone sits a single base away. From the cysteine through the phenylalanine, the CDR3 covers 13 amino acids. The sequence is cut down to CDR3 DNA, 39 bases in frame from base 1. V loses 2 bases, J loses 3 bases, and the germline ends lie 7 bases apart. The germline V gene (reference sequence) sets CDR1 to MNHNY and CDR2 to SVGAGI. This receptor was obtained from a human donor who received an intestinal transplant. The rearranged segments are TRBV6-6 and TRBJ1-1; too little of a D gene remains to name it. This specimen consisted of unstimulated CD4+ T cells sorted from spleen or lymph node cells, obtained before intestinal transplant. The CDR3 region: CASSYGRDTEAFF. The DNA sequence is given as TGTGCCAGCAGTTACGGGAGGGACACTGAAGCTTTCTTT.